Detailed here is one T cell receptor (beta chain). The sample is drawn from a study of shared clonotypes between healthy human individuals. This table comes from immunoSEQ multiplex PCR, and its TCRdb copy is limited to in-frame clones, with some not included. Altogether about 2.2 million clones are present, 93% being singletons, with the ten largest covering 1.5% to 2%. Germline CDR1 and CDR2: SEHNR and FQNEAQ (reference sequence). V gave up 4 bases and J gave up 4 bases; unmatched junction bases: 11. There are 17 residues in the CDR3. CD45RO negativity and positive selection for CCR7 defined naive CD8 cells, a population that excluded terminally differentiated effector memory CD45RA+ cells.

The receptor comes from a man younger than 35 in good health. Some clones in this sample may be carry-over from other donors' samples. The sample taken for sequencing was naive CD8+ T cells from PBMCs. The chain uses TRBV7-9 and TRBJ1-5; 9 positions match TRBD1. The DNA for the CDR3 is TGTGCCAGCAGCTCCTACTCCAGAGACAGGGGGAATCAGCCCCAGCATTTT. It is translated as CASSSYSRDRGNQPQHF.